This TCR beta chain was profiled in a study of glioma-infiltrating T cells. This clonotype turned up a few times. Its antigen is not identified. The trim removed 7 bases at V and 9 bases at J, leaving 10 bases unmatched. This CDR3 is built from 14 residues. Per the germline V gene, CDR1 is MNHNS and CDR2 is SASEGT. Findings and caveats of the study: CDR3 overlap between tissue and blood was very small. Above-expected tissue-blood divergence occurred in all gliomas, most in low-grade ones.

Using RNA template, CDR3s of TCR alpha and beta were amplified with iRepertoire arm-PCR. One entry per CDR3 protein results from TCRdb running MiXCR on the multiplex PCR reads. The sample lists 95,000 to 110,000 distinct CDR3 sequences, around 31% seen once, with about 40% in the top ten. The sequenced material came from glioma tissue, nonneoplastic brain tissue, or PBMCs (not recorded which). The clonotype comes from a human donor with low-grade glioma or glioblastoma, undergoing nonglioma brain surgery, or in good health (not recorded which). The rearrangement uses TRBV6-1 and TRBJ2-1, with 9 bases matching TRBD1. The CDR3 DNA reads as TGTGCCAGCAATCTCCTACAGGGGGCTGGTGAGCAGTTCTTC. Its protein is CASNLLQGAGEQFF.